The T cell receptor (beta chain) under discussion was sequenced for a study of shared clonotypes between healthy human individuals. This clone showed up just a few times. This CDR3 has 12 amino acids. The ends were cut back, 3 bases at V and 2 bases at J, with 3 bases in the middle. The V gene's germline CDR1 is SGDLS and CDR2 YYNGEE. The table came from immunoSEQ multiplex PCR; TCRdb's copy has only in-frame clones and leaves some out. The sample lists approximately 620,000 clones; almost 97% were seen once. The specimen sequenced was naive CD4+ T cells sorted from blood. Subset meaning: CD45RA+ positively selected. V is TRBV9 and J is TRBJ1-3; D unresolved. This clonotype was obtained from a woman in her 30s in good health. DNA for the CDR3: TGTGCCAGCAGCGCCACTGGAAACACCATATATTTT. This translates into CASSATGNTIYF.